This T cell receptor beta chain was retrieved from a study of spatial heterogeneity in lung cancer. This clonotype has a count of ten or more. There are 13 residues in the CDR3. Trimming stripped 4 bases from V and 2 bases from J, with 9 bases between. CDR1 and CDR2 (germline): SEHNR, FQNEAQ (reference sequence). MiXCR, applied by TCRdb to the 5' RACE reads, yields one record per CDR3 protein. This table has under 75,000 distinct CDR3 sequences, around 9.3% appearing once. Stated time point: blood at routine non-recurrence follow-up after resection. Whole RNA, isolated from tumor, nontumor lung or frozen PBMC, was sequenced without prior sorting.

The receptor comes from a female donor with early-stage non-small cell lung cancer. The sample consisted of PBMCs, taken at follow-up. The chain is built from TRBV7-9 and TRBJ2-7; D might be TRBD1 or TRBD2, each matching 5 bases. The CDR3 DNA reads as TGTGCCAGCAGCTCGGGACCTCCCTACGAGCAGTACTTC. Protein sequence: CASSSGPPYEQYF.